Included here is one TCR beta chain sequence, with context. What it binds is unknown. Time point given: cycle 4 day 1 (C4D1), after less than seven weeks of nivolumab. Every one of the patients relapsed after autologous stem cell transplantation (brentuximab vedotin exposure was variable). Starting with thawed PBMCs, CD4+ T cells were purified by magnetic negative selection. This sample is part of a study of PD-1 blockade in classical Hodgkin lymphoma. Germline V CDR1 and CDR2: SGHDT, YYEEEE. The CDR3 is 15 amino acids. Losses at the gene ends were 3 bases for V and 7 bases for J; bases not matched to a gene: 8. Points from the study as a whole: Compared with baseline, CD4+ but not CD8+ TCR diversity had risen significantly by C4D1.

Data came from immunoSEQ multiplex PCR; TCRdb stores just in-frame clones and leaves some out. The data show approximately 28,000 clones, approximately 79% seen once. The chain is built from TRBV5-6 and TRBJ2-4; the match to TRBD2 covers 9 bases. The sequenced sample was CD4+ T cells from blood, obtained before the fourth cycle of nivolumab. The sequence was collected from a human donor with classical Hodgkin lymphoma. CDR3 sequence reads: CASSSAAGGRNIQYF. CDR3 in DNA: TGTGCCAGCAGCTCCGCGGCGGGGGGGAGGAACATTCAGTACTTC.